This T cell receptor beta chain appears in the sequencing data of a study of sequential checkpoint blockade in melanoma. Overall study: Patients were randomized 1:1 to nivolumab-then-ipilimumab or ipilimumab-then-nivolumab first-line.

The method was immunoSEQ multiplex PCR; TCRdb's version includes in-frame clones alone and lacks a portion of them. The sample carries more than 9,000 clones, approximately 80% recorded once. Stated treatment: randomized to nivolumab then ipilimumab (arm A) or the reverse (arm B). No patient had prior DNA-damaging chemotherapy. From thawed PBMCs, live CD3+CD8+ cells negative for CD19 and CD56 were sorted. The TCR originated in a human donor with melanoma. The sample consisted of CD8+ T cells sorted from blood (inferred from file names), taken from a patient given nivolumab and ipilimumab in sequence.

The CDR3 is CASSIWSGIGNGYTF. The CDR3, as DNA: TGTGCCAGTAGTATTTGGTCGGGGATCGGTAATGGCTACACCTTC. The chain recombines TRBV19 with TRBJ1-2; D remains unclear. Trimming stripped 3 bases from V and 6 bases from J, with 17 bases between. The germline gives CDR1 LNHDA, CDR2 SQIVND (reference sequence). The CDR3 runs to 15 residues.